This T cell receptor (beta chain) was captured by sequencing in a study of shared clonotypes between healthy human individuals. Study background: Per-donor plates numbered three CD4 naive, three CD4 memory, two CD8 naive and one CD8 memory.

Original analysis: Junction-only sequences without quality scores came from ImmunoSEQ, so filtering differed. Clones were sequenced by immunoSEQ multiplex PCR, and TCRdb holds only the in-frame ones, with some missing. V, J and clone size were drawn from that table, and D and trimming were deduced from the DNA. The sample lists 2 million to 3 million clones, 90% to 95% occurring once. The donors, healthy adults who were HIV-negative, had experienced no recent acute infections or vaccinations. The CDR3 loop spans 11 amino acids. Germline lookup yields CDR1 DFQATT and CDR2 SNEGSKA (reference sequence). The V gene lost 8 bases and the J gene lost 6 bases, with 11 bases spanning the gap.

This rearrangement joins TRBV20-1 to TRBJ2-1, with unresolved D. This clonotype was sampled from a man younger than 30 in good health. The sample was naive CD4+ T cells sorted from blood. Sample subset: CD45RA+ positively selected. DNA of the CDR3: TGCAGTCCCGACTTGAGCAATGAGCAGTTCTTC. Translating it yields CSPDLSNEQFF.